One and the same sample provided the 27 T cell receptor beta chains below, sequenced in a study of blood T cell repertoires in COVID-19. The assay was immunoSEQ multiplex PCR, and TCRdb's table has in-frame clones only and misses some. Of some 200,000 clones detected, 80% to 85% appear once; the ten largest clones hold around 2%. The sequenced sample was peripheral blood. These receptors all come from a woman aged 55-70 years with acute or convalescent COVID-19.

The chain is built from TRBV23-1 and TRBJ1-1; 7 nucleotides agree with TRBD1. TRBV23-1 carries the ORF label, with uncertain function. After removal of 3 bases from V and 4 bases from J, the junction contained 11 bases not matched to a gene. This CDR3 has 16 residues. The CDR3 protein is CASSQPQGLRSTEAFF. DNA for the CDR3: TGCGCCAGCAGTCAGCCACAGGGGCTGAGGAGCACTGAAGCTTTCTTT.

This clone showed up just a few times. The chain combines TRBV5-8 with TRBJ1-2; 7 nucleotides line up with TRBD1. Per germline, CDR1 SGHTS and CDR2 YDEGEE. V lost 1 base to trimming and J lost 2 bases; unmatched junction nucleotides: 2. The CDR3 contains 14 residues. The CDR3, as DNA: TGTGCCAGCAGCTTGCTACAGGGGAACTATGGCTACACCTTC. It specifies CASSLLQGNYGYTF.

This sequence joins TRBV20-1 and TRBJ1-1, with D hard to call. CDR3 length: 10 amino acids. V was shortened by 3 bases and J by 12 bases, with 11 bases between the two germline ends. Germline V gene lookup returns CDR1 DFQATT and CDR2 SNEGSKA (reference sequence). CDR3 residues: CSASIGGTFF. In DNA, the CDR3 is TGCAGTGCTAGTATCGGAGGAACTTTCTTT.

The CDR3 sequence: CASSPATGYSNQPQHF. In DNA form, the CDR3 reads TGTGCCAGCTCACCAGCGACAGGGTATAGCAATCAGCCCCAGCATTTT. This chain connects TRBV18 to TRBJ1-5; 7 bases fit TRBD1. CDR3 length equals 16 residues. CDR1 and CDR2 from the germline V gene are KGHSH and LQKENI. The junction had 4 bases not matched to a gene; V was cut back by 2 bases and J by 0 bases.

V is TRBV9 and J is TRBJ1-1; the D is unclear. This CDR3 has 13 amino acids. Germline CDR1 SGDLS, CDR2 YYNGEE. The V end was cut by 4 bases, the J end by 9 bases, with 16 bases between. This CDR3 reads CASSPHEGSKAFF. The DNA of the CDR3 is TGTGCCAGCAGCCCCCACGAGGGCTCTAAAGCTTTCTTT.

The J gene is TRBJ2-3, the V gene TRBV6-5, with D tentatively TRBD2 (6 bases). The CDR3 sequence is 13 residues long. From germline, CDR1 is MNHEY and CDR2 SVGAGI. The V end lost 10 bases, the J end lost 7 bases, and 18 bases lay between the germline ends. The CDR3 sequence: CATSTREHYTQYF. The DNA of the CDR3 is TGTGCCACCTCTACCCGGGAGCACTATACGCAGTATTTT.

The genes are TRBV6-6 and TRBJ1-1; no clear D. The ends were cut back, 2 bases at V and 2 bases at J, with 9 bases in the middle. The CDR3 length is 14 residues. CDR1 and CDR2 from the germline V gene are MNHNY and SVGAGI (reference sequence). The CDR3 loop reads CASSYGAINTEAFF. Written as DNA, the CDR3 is TGTGCCAGCAGTTACGGTGCGATAAACACTGAAGCTTTCTTT.

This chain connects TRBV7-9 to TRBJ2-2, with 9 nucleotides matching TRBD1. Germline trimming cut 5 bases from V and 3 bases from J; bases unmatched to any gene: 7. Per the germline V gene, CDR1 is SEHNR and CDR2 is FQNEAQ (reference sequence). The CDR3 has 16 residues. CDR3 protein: CASSTQGAFHTGELFF. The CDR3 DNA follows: TGTGCCAGCAGCACACAGGGGGCGTTTCACACCGGGGAGCTGTTTTTT.

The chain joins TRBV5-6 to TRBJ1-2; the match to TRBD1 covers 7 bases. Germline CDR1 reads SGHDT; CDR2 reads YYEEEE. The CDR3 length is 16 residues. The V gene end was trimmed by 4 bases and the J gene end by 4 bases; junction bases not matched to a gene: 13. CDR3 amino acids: CASSARRDSSFYGYTF. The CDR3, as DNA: TGTGCCAGCAGCGCGAGAAGGGACAGTTCCTTCTATGGCTACACCTTC.

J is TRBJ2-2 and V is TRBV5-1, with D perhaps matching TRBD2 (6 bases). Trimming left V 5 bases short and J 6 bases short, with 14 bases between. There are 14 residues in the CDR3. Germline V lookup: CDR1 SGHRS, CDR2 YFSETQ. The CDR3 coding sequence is TGCGCCAGCAGTGCCGGGACTGAAGCCGGGGAGCTGTTTTTT. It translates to CASSAGTEAGELFF.

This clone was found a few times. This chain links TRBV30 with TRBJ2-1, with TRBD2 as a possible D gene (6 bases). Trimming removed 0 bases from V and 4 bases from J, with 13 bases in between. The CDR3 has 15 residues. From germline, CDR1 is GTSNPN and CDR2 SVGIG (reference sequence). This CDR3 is CAWSVLRLAYNEQFF. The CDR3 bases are TGTGCCTGGAGTGTATTGCGGCTAGCGTACAATGAGCAGTTCTTC.

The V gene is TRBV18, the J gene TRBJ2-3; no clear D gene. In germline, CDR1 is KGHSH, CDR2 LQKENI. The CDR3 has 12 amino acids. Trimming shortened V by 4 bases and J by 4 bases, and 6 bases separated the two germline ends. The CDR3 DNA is TGTGCCAGCTCACAAACTTCAGATACGCAGTATTTT. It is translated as CASSQTSDTQYF.

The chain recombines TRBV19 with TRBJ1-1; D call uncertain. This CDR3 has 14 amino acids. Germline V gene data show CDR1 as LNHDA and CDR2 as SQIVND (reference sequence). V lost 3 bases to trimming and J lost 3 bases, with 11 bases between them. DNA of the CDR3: TGTGCCAGTAGTATTATGTACACCGACACTGAAGCTTTCTTT. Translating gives CASSIMYTDTEAFF.

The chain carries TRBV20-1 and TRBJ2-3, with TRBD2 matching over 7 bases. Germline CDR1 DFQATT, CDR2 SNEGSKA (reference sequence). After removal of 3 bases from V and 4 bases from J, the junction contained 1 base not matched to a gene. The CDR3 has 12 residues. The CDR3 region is CSASGGADTQYF. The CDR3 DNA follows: TGCAGTGCTAGTGGGGGGGCAGATACGCAGTATTTT.

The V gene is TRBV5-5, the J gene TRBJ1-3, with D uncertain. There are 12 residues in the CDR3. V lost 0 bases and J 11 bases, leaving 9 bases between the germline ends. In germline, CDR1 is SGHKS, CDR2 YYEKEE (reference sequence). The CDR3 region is CASSLDESAIYF. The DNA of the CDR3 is TGTGCCAGCAGCTTGGATGAGAGCGCCATATATTTT.

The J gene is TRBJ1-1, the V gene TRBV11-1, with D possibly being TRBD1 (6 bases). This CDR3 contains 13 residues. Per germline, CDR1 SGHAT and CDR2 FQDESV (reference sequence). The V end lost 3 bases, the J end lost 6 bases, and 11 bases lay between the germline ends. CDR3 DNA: TGTGCCAGCAGCTTTGGGCAGGGGTCTGAAGCTTTCTTT. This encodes CASSFGQGSEAFF.

The CDR3 coding sequence is TGTGCCAGCAGCGTAGAGTGGGGAGAGAATGAGCAGTTCTTC. Its translation: CASSVEWGENEQFF. This chain joins TRBV9 and TRBJ2-1; perhaps TRBD2 as D (5 bases). The CDR3 covers 14 residues. The germline V gene has CDR1 SGDLS and CDR2 YYNGEE. V lost 0 bases, J lost 7 bases, and 11 bases lay in between.

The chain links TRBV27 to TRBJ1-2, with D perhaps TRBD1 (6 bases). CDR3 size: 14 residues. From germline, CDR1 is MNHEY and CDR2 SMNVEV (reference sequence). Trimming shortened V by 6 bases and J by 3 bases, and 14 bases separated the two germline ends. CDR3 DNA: TGTGCCAGCAGACCAATACAGGGATACTATGGCTACACCTTC. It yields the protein CASRPIQGYYGYTF.

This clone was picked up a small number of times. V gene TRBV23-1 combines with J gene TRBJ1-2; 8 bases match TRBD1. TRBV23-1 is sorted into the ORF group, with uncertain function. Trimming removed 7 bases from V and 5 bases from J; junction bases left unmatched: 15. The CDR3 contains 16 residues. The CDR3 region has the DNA TGCGCCAGCACCCAAGCCTTGACAGGGGCCCTATATGGCTACACCTTC. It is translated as CASTQALTGALYGYTF.

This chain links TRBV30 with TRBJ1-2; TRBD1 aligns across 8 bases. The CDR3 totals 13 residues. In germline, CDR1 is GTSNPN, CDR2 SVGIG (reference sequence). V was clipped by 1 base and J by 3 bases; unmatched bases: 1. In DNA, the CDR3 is TGTGCCTGGAGTGAACAGGGGGACTATGGCTACACCTTC. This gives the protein CAWSEQGDYGYTF.

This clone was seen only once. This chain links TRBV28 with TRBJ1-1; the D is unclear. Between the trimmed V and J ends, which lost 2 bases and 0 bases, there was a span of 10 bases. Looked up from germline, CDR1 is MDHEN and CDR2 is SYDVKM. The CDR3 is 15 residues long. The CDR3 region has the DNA TGTGCCAGCAGTTTAATTCCAGATATGAACACTGAAGCTTTCTTT. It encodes CASSLIPDMNTEAFF.

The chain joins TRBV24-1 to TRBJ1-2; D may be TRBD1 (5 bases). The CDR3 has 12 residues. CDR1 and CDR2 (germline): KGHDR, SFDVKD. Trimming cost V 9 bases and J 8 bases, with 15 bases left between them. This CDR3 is CATSSGEGGYTF. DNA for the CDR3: TGTGCCACCTCCTCTGGGGAGGGGGGCTACACCTTC.

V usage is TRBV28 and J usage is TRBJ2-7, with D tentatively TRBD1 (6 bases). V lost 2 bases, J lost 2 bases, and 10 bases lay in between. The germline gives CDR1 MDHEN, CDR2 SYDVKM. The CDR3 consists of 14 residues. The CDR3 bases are TGTGCCAGCAGTTTACGACAGGTTCCCTACGAGCAGTACTTC. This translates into CASSLRQVPYEQYF.

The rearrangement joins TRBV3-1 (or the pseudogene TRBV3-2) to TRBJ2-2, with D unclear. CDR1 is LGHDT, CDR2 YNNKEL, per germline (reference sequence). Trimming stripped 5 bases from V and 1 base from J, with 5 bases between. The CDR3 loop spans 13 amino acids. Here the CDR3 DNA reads TGTGCCAGCAGCAGAGTGAACACCGGGGAGCTGTTTTTT. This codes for CASSRVNTGELFF.

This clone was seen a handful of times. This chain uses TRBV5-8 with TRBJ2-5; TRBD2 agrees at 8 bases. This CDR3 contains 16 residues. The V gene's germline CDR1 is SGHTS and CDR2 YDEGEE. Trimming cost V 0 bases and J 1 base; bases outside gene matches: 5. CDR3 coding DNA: TGTGCCAGCAGCTTGGGGTCCCGGGGGGGCCAAGAGACCCAGTACTTC. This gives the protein CASSLGSRGGQETQYF.

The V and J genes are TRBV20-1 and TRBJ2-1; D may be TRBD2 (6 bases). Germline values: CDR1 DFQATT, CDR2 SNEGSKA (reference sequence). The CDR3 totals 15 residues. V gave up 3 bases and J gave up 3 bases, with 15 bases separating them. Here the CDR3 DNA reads TGCAGTGCTAGTGGTTTCGGGGGTTACTACAATGAGCAGTTCTTC. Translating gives CSASGFGGYYNEQFF.

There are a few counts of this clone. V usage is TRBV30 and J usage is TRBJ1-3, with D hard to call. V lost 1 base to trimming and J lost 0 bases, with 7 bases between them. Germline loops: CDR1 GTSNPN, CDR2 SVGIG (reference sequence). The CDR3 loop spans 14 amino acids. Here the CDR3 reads CAWSGTYSGNTIYF. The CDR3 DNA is TGTGCCTGGAGTGGTACCTACTCTGGAAACACCATATATTTT.